A selection of T cell receptor beta chains follows, all from one sample in a study of T cell responses to AZD1222 COVID-19 vaccine. Profiling relied on immunoSEQ multiplex PCR, and the TCRdb table lists in-frame clones only, not all of them. Counted here are about 170,000 clones, 80% to 90% occurring once; the ten biggest clones make up 6.9%. Material: peripheral blood, obtained on day 0 of AZD1222 vaccination. The source of these receptors is an adult in good health. The CDR3 runs from the conserved cysteine through the conserved F or W. A D gene is named only where the DNA matches it firmly. Clone size is stated in some rows and not others, as once, few, many or a class when expanded.

d_call	v_call	clone_size	j_call	cdr3_aa	cdr3_nt
NA	TRBV12-3/TRBV12-4	NA	TRBJ1-5	CASSFSGNQPQHF	TGTGCCAGCAGTTTTTCGGGCAATCAGCCCCAGCATTTT
NA	TRBV6-5	NA	TRBJ1-4	CASRSGTMNEKLFF	TGTGCCAGCAGGTCCGGGACAATGAATGAAAAACTGTTTTTT
NA	TRBV30	NA	TRBJ2-7	CAWSVSATYEQYF	TGTGCCTGGAGTGTATCAGCGACCTACGAGCAGTACTTC
NA	TRBV4-1	NA	TRBJ1-5	CASSQDFGGGNQPQHF	TGCGCCAGCAGCCAAGATTTTGGTGGGGGCAATCAGCCCCAGCATTTT
TRBD2	TRBV7-9	NA	TRBJ2-5	CASSLRLAGDQETQYF	TGTGCCAGCAGCTTAAGACTAGCGGGAGACCAAGAGACCCAGTACTTC
TRBD1	TRBV10-3	once	TRBJ1-2	CAISVGQGGYGYTF	TGTGCCATCAGCGTGGGACAGGGCGGCTATGGCTACACCTTC
NA	TRBV4-1	NA	TRBJ1-2	CASSQAGIYGYTF	TGCGCCAGCAGCCAAGCGGGGATATACGGCTACACCTTC
NA	TRBV7-2	NA	TRBJ1-4	CASSLFGQTNEKLFF	TGTGCCAGCAGCTTATTTGGCCAGACTAATGAAAAACTGTTTTTT
NA	TRBV27	NA	TRBJ1-5	CASSLSGWGNQPQHF	TGTGCCAGCAGTTTATCAGGGTGGGGCAATCAGCCCCAGCATTTT
TRBD2	TRBV18	NA	TRBJ2-3	CASSPIGREGADTQYF	TGTGCCAGCTCACCTATCGGGCGGGAGGGCGCAGATACGCAGTATTTT
TRBD1	TRBV27	once	TRBJ1-4	CASSPRTRDRANEKLFF	TGTGCCAGCAGTCCACGAACCCGGGACAGAGCTAATGAAAAACTGTTTTTT
TRBD1	TRBV6-5	NA	TRBJ1-1	CASSRPGQLLEAFF	TGTGCCAGCAGCAGACCGGGACAGCTATTAGAAGCTTTCTTT
TRBD1	TRBV27	NA	TRBJ1-2	CASSSRAGGVYGYTF	TGTGCCAGCAGTTCCCGGGCAGGGGGTGTCTATGGCTACACCTTC
NA	TRBV15	NA	TRBJ1-6	CATSWGADSPLHF	TGTGCCACCAGTTGGGGGGCGGACTCACCCCTCCACTTT
NA	TRBV19	many	TRBJ1-6	CASSGSSGMNSPLHF	TGTGCCAGTAGTGGCAGTTCAGGGATGAATTCACCCCTCCACTTT
NA	TRBV27	NA	TRBJ1-6	CASSLRGSYNSPLHF	TGTGCCAGCAGTTTAAGAGGTTCCTATAATTCACCCCTCCACTTT
NA	TRBV2	NA	TRBJ1-2	CASSEEEHSDYGYTF	TGTGCCAGCAGTGAAGAGGAGCATTCGGATTATGGCTACACCTTC
NA	TRBV12-5	once	TRBJ2-1	CASGLVVRGPNNEQFF	TGTGCTAGTGGTTTGGTCGTGCGGGGCCCCAACAATGAGCAGTTCTTC
NA	TRBV10-3	NA	TRBJ2-3	CAISDTTDTQYF	TGTGCCATCAGCGACACCACAGATACGCAGTATTTT
NA	TRBV5-4	NA	TRBJ2-5	CASSWDPNGETQYF	TGTGCCAGCAGCTGGGACCCAAACGGAGAGACCCAGTACTTC
NA	TRBV7-2	NA	TRBJ2-2	CASSLVWETGELFF	TGTGCCAGCAGCTTAGTATGGGAGACCGGGGAGCTGTTTTTT
NA	TRBV5-1	NA	TRBJ1-3	CASSHLEQGSGNTIYF	TGCGCCAGCAGTCACCTCGAACAGGGATCTGGAAACACCATATATTTT